Following are 9 T cell receptor beta chains from one sample sequenced in a study of cytomegalovirus exposure and HLA in healthy donors. A multiplex PCR was run with 60 Vbeta primers and 13 Jbeta primers. Profiled with immunoSEQ multiplex PCR; TCRdb holds only in-frame clones, not every one. The sample table sets out 100,000 or so clones. The sequenced material came from PBMCs. Receptors were obtained from a man between 50 and 59 years old in good health and CMV-seronegative.

The chain has TRBV4-1 and TRBJ1-4, with a tentative D call TRBD1 (5 bases). The CDR3 is 16 amino acids. Germline V CDR1 and CDR2: MGHRA, YSYEKL. Trimming stripped 1 base from V and 5 bases from J, with 14 bases between. The CDR3 is CASSQVLRGKNEKLFF. In DNA form, the CDR3 reads TGCGCCAGCAGCCAAGTGTTGCGGGGGAAGAATGAAAAACTGTTTTTT.

This chain connects TRBV11-3 to TRBJ2-7, with D possibly being TRBD2 (6 bases). The germline V gene has CDR1 SGHNT and CDR2 YENEEA. There are 15 residues in the CDR3. Trimming stripped 5 bases from V and 3 bases from J, with 17 bases between. The CDR3 DNA reads TGTGCCAGCAGCCGCGGGGCCTTTGGAGGCTACGAGCAGTACTTC. Amino acids: CASSRGAFGGYEQYF.

The chain has TRBV11-2 and TRBJ2-5; D is unresolved. Germline CDR1 SGHAT, CDR2 FQNNGV. CDR3 length: 18 amino acids. V dropped 0 bases and J dropped 4 bases, with 21 bases sitting between them. The CDR3 spells CASSLDRPRVLALETQYF. The CDR3 coding sequence is TGTGCCAGCAGCTTAGACCGCCCCCGGGTCCTGGCGTTAGAGACCCAGTACTTC.

The chain has TRBV19 and TRBJ1-5, with no clear D. Trimming cost V 6 bases and J 2 bases, with 11 bases left between them. The CDR3 loop spans 14 amino acids. Germline V lookup: CDR1 LNHDA, CDR2 SQIVND (reference sequence). CDR3 in DNA: TGTGCCAGTAGCCCGAGCAGGCGCAATCAGCCCCAGCATTTT. Protein sequence: CASSPSRRNQPQHF.

V is TRBV9 and J is TRBJ1-1; D possibly corresponds to TRBD1 (5 bases). Looked up from germline, CDR1 is SGDLS and CDR2 is YYNGEE. The CDR3 is made up of 14 amino acids. V lost 2 bases to trimming and J lost 2 bases, with 10 bases between them. This chain's CDR3 is CASSVTGGNTEAFF. Written as DNA, the CDR3 is TGTGCCAGCAGCGTGACCGGGGGTAACACTGAAGCTTTCTTT. The full variable domain, rest sourced from reference TRBV9 and TRBJ1-1, is DSGVTQTPKHLITATGQRVTLRCSPRSGDLSVYWYQQSLDQGLQFLIQYYNGEERAKGNILERFSAQQFPDLHSELNLSSLELGDSALYFCASSVTGGNTEAFFGQGTRLTVV.

The J gene is TRBJ2-1, the V gene TRBV5-1; D is ambiguous. Germline values: CDR1 SGHRS, CDR2 YFSETQ. Trimming took 0 bases from V and 0 from J, leaving 10 bases between them. The CDR3 runs to 16 residues. CDR3 sequence: CASSLVAGSSYNEQFF. In DNA, the CDR3 is TGCGCCAGCAGCTTGGTGGCAGGCAGCTCCTACAATGAGCAGTTCTTC.

The CDR3: CASSLVGESTDTQYF. The DNA for the CDR3 is TGCGCCAGCAGCTTGGTCGGGGAAAGCACAGATACGCAGTATTTT. The V gene is TRBV5-1, the J gene TRBJ2-3; TRBD2 might be the D (5 bases). This CDR3 has 15 residues. Germline CDR1 and CDR2: SGHRS and YFSETQ. V gave up 0 bases and J gave up 0 bases, with 8 bases separating them. Supplemented by reference TRBV5-1 and TRBJ2-3, the full variable domain reads KAGVTQTPRYLIKTRGQQVTLSCSPISGHRSVSWYQQTPGQGLQFLFEYFSETQRNKGNFPGRFSGRQFSNSRSEMNVSTLELGDSALYLCASSLVGESTDTQYFGPGTRLTVL.

This chain links TRBV18 with TRBJ2-1; D gene ambiguous. CDR3 length equals 12 residues. Looked up from germline, CDR1 is KGHSH and CDR2 is LQKENI. The ends were cut back, 5 bases at V and 8 bases at J, with 10 bases in the middle. CDR3 protein: CASSAEKDEQFF. The CDR3 DNA sequence: TGTGCCAGCTCAGCGGAGAAGGATGAGCAGTTCTTC. The full variable domain, with the rest looked up from reference TRBV18 and TRBJ2-1, is NAGVMQNPRHLVRRRGQEARLRCSPMKGHSHVYWYRQLPEEGLKFMVYLQKENIIDESGMPKERFSAEFPKEGPSILRIQQVVRGDSAAYFCASSAEKDEQFFGPGTRLTVL.

The chain employs TRBV9 and TRBJ1-1, with 7 bases that match TRBD1. V dropped 3 bases and J dropped 1; count of bases not matched to a gene: 9. In germline, CDR1 is SGDLS, CDR2 YYNGEE. The CDR3 covers 16 residues. Here the CDR3 DNA reads TGTGCCAGCAGCGCTGATTTTGGGACAGAGAACACTGAAGCTTTCTTT. Translated: CASSADFGTENTEAFF. Full variable domain (remainder filled in from reference TRBV9 and TRBJ1-1): DSGVTQTPKHLITATGQRVTLRCSPRSGDLSVYWYQQSLDQGLQFLIQYYNGEERAKGNILERFSAQQFPDLHSELNLSSLELGDSALYFCASSADFGTENTEAFFGQGTRLTVV.